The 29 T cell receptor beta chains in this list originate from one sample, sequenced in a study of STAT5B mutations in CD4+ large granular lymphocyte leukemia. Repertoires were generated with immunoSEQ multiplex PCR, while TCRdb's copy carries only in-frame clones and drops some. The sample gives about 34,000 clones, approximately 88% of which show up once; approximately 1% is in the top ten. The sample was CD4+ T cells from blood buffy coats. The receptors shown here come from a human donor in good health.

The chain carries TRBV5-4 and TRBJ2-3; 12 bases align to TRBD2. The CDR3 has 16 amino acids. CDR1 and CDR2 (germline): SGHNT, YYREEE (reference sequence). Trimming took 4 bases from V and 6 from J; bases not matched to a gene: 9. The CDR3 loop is CASSTGLAGPGDTQYF. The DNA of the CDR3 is TGTGCCAGCAGCACCGGACTAGCGGGGCCAGGGGATACGCAGTATTTT. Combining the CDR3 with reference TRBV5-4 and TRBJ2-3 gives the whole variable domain ETGVTQSPTHLIKTRGQQVTLRCSSQSGHNTVSWYQQALGQGPQFIFQYYREEENGRGNFPPRFSGLQFPNYSSELNVNALELDDSALYLCASSTGLAGPGDTQYFGPGTRLTVL.

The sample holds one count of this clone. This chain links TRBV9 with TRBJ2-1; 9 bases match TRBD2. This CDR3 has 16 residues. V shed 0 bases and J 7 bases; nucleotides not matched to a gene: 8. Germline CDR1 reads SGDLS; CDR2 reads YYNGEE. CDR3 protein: CASSVVGSGSSNEQFF. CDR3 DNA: TGTGCCAGCAGCGTAGTCGGTAGCGGGAGTAGTAATGAGCAGTTCTTC.

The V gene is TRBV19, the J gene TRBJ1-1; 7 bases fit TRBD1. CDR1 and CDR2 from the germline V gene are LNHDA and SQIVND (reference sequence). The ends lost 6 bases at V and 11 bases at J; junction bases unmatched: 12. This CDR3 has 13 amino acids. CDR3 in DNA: TGTGCCAGTAGGGACTCGACAGGGCGCGACGCTTTCTTT. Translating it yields CASRDSTGRDAFF.

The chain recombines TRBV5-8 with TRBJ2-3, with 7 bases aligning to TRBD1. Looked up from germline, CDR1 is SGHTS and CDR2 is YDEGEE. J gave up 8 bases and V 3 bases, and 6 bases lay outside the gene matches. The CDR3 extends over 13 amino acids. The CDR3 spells CASSSNRGSTQYF. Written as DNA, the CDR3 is TGTGCCAGCAGCTCCAACAGGGGTAGTACGCAGTATTTT.

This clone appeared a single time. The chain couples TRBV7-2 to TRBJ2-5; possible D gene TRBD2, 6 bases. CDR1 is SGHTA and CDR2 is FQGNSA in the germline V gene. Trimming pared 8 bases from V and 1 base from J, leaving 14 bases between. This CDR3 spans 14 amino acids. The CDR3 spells CASGAAGSQETQYF. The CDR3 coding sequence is TGTGCCAGCGGAGCCGCGGGGTCCCAAGAGACCCAGTACTTC.

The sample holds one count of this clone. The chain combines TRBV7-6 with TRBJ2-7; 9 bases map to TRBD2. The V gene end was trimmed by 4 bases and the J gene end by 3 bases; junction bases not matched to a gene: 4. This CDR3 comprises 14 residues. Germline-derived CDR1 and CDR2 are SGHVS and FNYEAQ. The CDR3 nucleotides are TGTGCCAGCAGCTCGGGACTAGCAGTCTACGAGCAGTACTTC. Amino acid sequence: CASSSGLAVYEQYF.

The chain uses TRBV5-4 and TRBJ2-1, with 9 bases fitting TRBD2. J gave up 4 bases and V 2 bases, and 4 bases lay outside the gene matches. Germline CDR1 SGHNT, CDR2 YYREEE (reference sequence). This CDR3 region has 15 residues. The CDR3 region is CASSFRAGGYNEQFF. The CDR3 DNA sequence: TGTGCCAGCAGCTTCCGAGCGGGGGGTTACAATGAGCAGTTCTTC. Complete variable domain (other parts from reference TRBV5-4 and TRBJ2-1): ETGVTQSPTHLIKTRGQQVTLRCSSQSGHNTVSWYQQALGQGPQFIFQYYREEENGRGNFPPRFSGLQFPNYSSELNVNALELDDSALYLCASSFRAGGYNEQFFGPGTRLTVL.

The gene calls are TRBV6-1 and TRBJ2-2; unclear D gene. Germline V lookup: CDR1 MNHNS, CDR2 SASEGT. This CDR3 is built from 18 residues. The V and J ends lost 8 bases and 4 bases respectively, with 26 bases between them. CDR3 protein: CASRGEQRRFMGTGELFF. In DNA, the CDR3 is TGTGCCAGCCGTGGAGAGCAAAGACGATTTATGGGCACCGGGGAGCTGTTTTTT.

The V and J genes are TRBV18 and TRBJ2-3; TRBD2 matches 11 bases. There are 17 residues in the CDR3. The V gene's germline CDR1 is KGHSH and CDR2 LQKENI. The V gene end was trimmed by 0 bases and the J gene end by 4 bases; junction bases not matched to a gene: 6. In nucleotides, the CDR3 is TGTGCCAGCTCACCACCGTTACTAGCGGGAGTGGCAGATACGCAGTATTTT. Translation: CASSPPLLAGVADTQYF.

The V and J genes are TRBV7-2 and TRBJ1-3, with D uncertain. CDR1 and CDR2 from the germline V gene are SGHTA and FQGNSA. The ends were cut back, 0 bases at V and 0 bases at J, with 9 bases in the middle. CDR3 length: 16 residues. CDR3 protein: CASSLAGPSSGNTIYF. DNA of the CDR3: TGTGCCAGCAGCTTAGCGGGTCCGAGCTCTGGAAACACCATATATTTT.

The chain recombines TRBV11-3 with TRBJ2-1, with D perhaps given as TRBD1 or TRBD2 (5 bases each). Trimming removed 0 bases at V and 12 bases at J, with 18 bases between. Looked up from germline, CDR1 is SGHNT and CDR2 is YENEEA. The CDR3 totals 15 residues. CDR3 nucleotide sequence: TGTGCCAGCAGCTTAGATCTTTCGGGGCCACCTAGGCAGTTCTTC. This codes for CASSLDLSGPPRQFF.

CDR3 coding DNA: TGCGCCAGCAGCTTGATCCCGGGACAGTTTATAAACTCACCCCTCCACTTT. This sequence encodes CASSLIPGQFINSPLHF. The chain recombines TRBV5-1 with TRBJ1-6; 7 bases agree with TRBD1. The CDR3 runs 17 residues. J was trimmed by 10 bases and V by 1 base; bases with no gene match: 14. Germline V gene lookup returns CDR1 SGHRS and CDR2 YFSETQ.

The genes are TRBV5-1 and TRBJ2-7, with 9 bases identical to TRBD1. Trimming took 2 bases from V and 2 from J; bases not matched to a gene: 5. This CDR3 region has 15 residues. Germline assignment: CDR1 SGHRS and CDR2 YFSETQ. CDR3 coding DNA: TGCGCCAGCAGCTTCGGACAGGGGCCTACCTACGAGCAGTACTTC. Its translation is CASSFGQGPTYEQYF.

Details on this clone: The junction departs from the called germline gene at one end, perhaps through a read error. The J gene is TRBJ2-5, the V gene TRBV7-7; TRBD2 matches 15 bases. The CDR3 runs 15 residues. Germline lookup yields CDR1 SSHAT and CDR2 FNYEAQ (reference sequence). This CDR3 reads CASSLGTSGRETQYF. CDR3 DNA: TGTGCTAGCAGCCTGGGGACTAGCGGGAGGGAGACCCAGTACTTC.

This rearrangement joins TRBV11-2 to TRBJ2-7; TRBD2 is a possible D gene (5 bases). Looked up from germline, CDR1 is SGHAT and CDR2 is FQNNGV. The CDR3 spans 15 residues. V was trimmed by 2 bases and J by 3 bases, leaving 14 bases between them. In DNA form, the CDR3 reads TGTGCCAGCAGCTTACAAACGGGGTACAACTACGAGCAGTACTTC. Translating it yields CASSLQTGYNYEQYF.

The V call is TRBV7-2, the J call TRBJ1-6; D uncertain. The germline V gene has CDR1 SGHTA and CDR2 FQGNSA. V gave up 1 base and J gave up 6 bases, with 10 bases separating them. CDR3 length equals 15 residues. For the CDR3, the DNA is TGTGCCAGCAGCTTAGGGGGATCTTCTAATTCACCCCTCCACTTT. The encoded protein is CASSLGGSSNSPLHF.

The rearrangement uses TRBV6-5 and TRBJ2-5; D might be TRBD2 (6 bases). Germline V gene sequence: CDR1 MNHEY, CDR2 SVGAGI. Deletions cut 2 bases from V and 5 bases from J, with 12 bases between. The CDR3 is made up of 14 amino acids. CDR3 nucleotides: TGTGCCAGCAGTTACCAGGGACGGGGGGAGACCCAGTACTTC. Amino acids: CASSYQGRGETQYF.

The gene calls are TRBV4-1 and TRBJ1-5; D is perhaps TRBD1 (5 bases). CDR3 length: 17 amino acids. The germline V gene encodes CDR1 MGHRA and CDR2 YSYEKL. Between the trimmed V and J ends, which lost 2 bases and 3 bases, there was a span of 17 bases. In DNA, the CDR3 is TGCGCCAGCAGCCAAAAAGGGCCAGGGCCCTTCAATCAGCCCCAGCATTTT. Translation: CASSQKGPGPFNQPQHF.

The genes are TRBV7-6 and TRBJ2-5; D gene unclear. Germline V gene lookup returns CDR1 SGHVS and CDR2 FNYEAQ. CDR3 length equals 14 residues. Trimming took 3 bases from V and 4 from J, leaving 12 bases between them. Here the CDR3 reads CASSFIGERETQYF. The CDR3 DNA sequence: TGTGCCAGCAGCTTCATAGGAGAGAGAGAGACCCAGTACTTC.

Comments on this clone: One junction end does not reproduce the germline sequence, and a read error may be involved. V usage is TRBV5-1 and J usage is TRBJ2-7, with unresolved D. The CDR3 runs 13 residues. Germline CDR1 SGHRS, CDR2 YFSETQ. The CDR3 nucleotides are TGCGCCAGCGGCTTAGGCAGCTCCTACGAGCAGTACTTC. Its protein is CASGLGSSYEQYF.

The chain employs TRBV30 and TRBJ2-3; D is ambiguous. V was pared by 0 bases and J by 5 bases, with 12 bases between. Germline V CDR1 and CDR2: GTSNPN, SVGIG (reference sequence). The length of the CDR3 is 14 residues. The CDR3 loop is CAWSVALWKDTQYF. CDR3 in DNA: TGTGCCTGGAGTGTAGCCCTATGGAAAGATACGCAGTATTTT.

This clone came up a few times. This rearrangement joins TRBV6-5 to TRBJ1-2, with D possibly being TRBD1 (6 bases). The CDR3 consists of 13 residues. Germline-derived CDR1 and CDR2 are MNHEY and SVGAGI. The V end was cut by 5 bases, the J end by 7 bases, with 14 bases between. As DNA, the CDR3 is TGTGCCAGCAGTAAGGACAGTGCCCGTGGCTACACCTTC. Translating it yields CASSKDSARGYTF.

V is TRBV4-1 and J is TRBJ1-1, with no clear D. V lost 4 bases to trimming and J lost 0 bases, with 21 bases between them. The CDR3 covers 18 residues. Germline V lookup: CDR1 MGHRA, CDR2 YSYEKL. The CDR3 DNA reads TGCGCCAGCAGCCCCCGGGTCGTTATTGGACCCTTGAACACTGAAGCTTTCTTT. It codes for CASSPRVVIGPLNTEAFF.

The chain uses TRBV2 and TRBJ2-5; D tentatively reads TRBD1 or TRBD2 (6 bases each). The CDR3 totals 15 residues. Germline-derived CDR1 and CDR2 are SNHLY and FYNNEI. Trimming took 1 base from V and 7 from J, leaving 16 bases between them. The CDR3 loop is CASSEEGGDYRTQYF. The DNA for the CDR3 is TGTGCCAGCAGTGAAGAGGGGGGTGATTACAGGACCCAGTACTTC.

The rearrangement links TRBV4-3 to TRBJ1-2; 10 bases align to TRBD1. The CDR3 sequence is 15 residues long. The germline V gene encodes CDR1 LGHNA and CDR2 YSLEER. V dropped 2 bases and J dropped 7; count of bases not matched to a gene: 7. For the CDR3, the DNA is TGCGCCAGCAGCCAATCGGACAGGGGGGTTAGTGGCTACACCTTC. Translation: CASSQSDRGVSGYTF.

CDR3 nucleotide sequence: TGTGCCAGCAGCTATTACCTGGGACCCCAAATCTACGAGCAGTACTTC. Amino acid sequence: CASSYYLGPQIYEQYF. The gene calls are TRBV7-8 and TRBJ2-7, with D perhaps being TRBD1 or TRBD2 (5 bases each). The CDR3 sequence is 16 residues long. The V end was cut by 4 bases, the J end by 3 bases, with 19 bases between. Germline V lookup: CDR1 SGHVS, CDR2 FQNEAQ.

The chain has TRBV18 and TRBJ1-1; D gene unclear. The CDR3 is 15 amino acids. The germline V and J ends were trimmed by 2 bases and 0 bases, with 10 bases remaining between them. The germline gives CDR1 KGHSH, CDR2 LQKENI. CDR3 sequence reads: CASSPKELLNTEAFF. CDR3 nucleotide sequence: TGTGCCAGCTCACCAAAGGAGCTCTTGAACACTGAAGCTTTCTTT.

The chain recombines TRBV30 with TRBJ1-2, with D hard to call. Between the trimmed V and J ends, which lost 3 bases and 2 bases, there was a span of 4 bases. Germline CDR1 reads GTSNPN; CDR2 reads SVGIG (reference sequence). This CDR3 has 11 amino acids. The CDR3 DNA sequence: TGTGCCTGGAGCGCGAACTATGGCTACACCTTC. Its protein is CAWSANYGYTF.

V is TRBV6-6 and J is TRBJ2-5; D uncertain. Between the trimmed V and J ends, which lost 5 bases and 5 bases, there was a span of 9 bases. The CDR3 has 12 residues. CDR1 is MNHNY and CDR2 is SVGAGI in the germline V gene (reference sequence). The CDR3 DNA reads TGTGCCAGCAGTCGACCCGGGGAGACCCAGTACTTC. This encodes CASSRPGETQYF.